This is a list of T cell receptor beta chains from one sample in a study of human T cells and chemical hapten exposure. A single record per CDR3 protein comes from TCRdb applying MiXCR to the RACE reads. This sample has some 100,000 distinct CDR3 sequences, with about a tenth found just once. The sequenced sample was whole blood, obtained in connection with sensitization to the hapten diphenylcyclopropenone (DPC). The source of these receptors is a woman in her thirties or forties with alopecia areata. Some clones in this sample may be carry-over from other donors' samples. The CDR3 runs from the conserved cysteine through the conserved F or W. The D gene is left open where the match is weak. Clone size, where shown, is once, few, many, or a class for clones that have expanded.

.	.	TRBJ1-2	TRBV19	TGTGCCGGTAGTATAAATCCAGTCGAGAACTATGGCTACACCTTC	CAGSINPVENYGYTF
.	.	TRBJ1-4	TRBV7-9	TGTGCCAGCAGCTTAGATCGGGGCTTTGGTGAAAAACTGTTTTTT	CASSLDRGFGEKLFF
.	.	TRBJ2-6	TRBV5-1	TGCGCCAGCAGCGACGGCTGGGCCAACGTCCTGACTTTC	CASSDGWANVLTF
TRBD1	.	TRBJ1-4	TRBV25-1	TGTGCCAGCAGTCCCCGGGGACAGGGGACTAAGAATGAAAAACTGTTTTTT	CASSPRGQGTKNEKLFF
.	many	TRBJ2-7	TRBV19	TGTGCCAGTAGTATGGTCGGGACCGCAGCCGTCGAGCAGTACTTC	CASSMVGTAAVEQYF
.	many	TRBJ1-2	TRBV9	TGTGCCAGCAGCGCAGACAGCTATGGCTACACCTTC	CASSADSYGYTF
.	few	TRBJ1-1	TRBV27	TGTGCCAGCACCTTTTCGCGGGTCAGTCAGGGGACTGAAGCTTTCTTT	CASTFSRVSQGTEAFF
.	many	TRBJ2-5	TRBV12-3/TRBV12-4	TGTGCCAGCAGTTTTTGGCCGGAGACCCAGTACTTC	CASSFWPETQYF
.	few	TRBJ1-1	TRBV7-6	TGTGCCAGCAGCTTAGCGCCTGGACAGAACACTGAAGCTTTCTTT	CASSLAPGQNTEAFF
.	many	TRBJ1-4	TRBV28	TGTGCCAGCAGTTTACCCTCCGGACAGATAGTAACTGAAAAACTGTTTTTT	CASSLPSGQIVTEKLFF
.	many	TRBJ2-7	TRBV5-5	TGTGCCAGCAGCCCGTGGCTGGCGAACGAGCAGTACTTC	CASSPWLANEQYF
.	few	TRBJ1-6	TRBV20-1	TGCAGTGCGTTGACAGGAATAGCACCCCTCCACTTT	CSALTGIAPLHF
TRBD1	few	TRBJ1-5	TRBV2	TGTGCCAGCAGTGTCCGGACAGGGACTCAGCCCCAGCATTTT	CASSVRTGTQPQHF
.	.	TRBJ2-3	TRBV9	TGTGCCAGCAGCGTAGACATCCTCCGATCAGATACGCAGTATTTT	CASSVDILRSDTQYF
TRBD1	few	TRBJ1-5	TRBV20-1	TGCAGTGCTAGAGACTTTGGGGGACAGGGATATCAGCCCCAGCATTTT	CSARDFGGQGYQPQHF
TRBD1	.	TRBJ1-2	TRBV7-2	TGTGCCAGCAGCTTAGTTCGGGACAGGGGGTATGGCTACACCTTC	CASSLVRDRGYGYTF
.	.	TRBJ2-3	TRBV7-8	TGTGCCAGCACCCTTGGGCGGGAATCCACGGGCACAGATACGCAGTATTTT	CASTLGRESTGTDTQYF
TRBD1	.	TRBJ2-7	TRBV29-1	TGCAGCGTTGAAGGGGCGCGGGACAGGGTGTATGAGCAGTACTTC	CSVEGARDRVYEQYF
TRBD2	.	TRBJ2-5	TRBV18	TGTGCCAGCTCACCGTTGACTAGCGGGGGACAAGAGACCCAGTACTTC	CASSPLTSGGQETQYF
.	many	TRBJ2-1	TRBV19	TGTGCCAGTAGTATGGGGGTAAGACTCGAGGGTGAGCAGTTCTTC	CASSMGVRLEGEQFF
.	.	TRBJ2-5	TRBV7-2	TGTGCCAGCAGCTTAAACGGCCAGAGTCAAGAGACCCAGTACTTC	CASSLNGQSQETQYF
.	.	TRBJ2-1	TRBV5-1	TGCGCCAGCAGCTTTCCAGGAGATGGCAATGAGCAGTTCTTC	CASSFPGDGNEQFF
.	.	TRBJ2-7	TRBV14	TGTGCCAGCAGCCAAGATTTCGGGGTATACTCCTACGAGCAGTACTTC	CASSQDFGVYSYEQYF
.	many	TRBJ2-6	TRBV6-1	TGTGCCAGCAGTGAACCCCGCGGATTCCAAAGCTCTGGGGCCAACGTCCTGACTTTC	CASSEPRGFQSSGANVLTF
.	few	TRBJ2-7	TRBV29-1	TGCAGCGTTGGACGGACAACCTACGAGCAGTACTTC	CSVGRTTYEQYF
.	few	TRBJ2-5	TRBV6-2/TRBV6-3	TGTGCCGGGTCCCGGGACCCACAAGAGACCCAGTACTTC	CAGSRDPQETQYF
TRBD1	few	TRBJ2-5	TRBV10-3	TGTGCCGCCCGCGGGCAGGGGGCGTGGGAGACCCAGTACTTC	CAARGQGAWETQYF
TRBD1	few	TRBJ1-1	TRBV6-6	TGTGCCAGCAGTTCAAACCGGGACAGCTCTGAAGCTTTCTTT	CASSSNRDSSEAFF
.	.	TRBJ1-5	TRBV27	TGTGCCAGCAGCCCTGGGGGCCTAGGACCCCAGCATTTT	CASSPGGLGPQHF
TRBD2	few	TRBJ2-4	TRBV7-2	TGTGCCAGCAGCCTCGGACTAGCGGGGGGCAACATTCAGTACTTC	CASSLGLAGGNIQYF
TRBD2	.	TRBJ2-7	TRBV10-3	TGTGCCGCGGGAGGAGGGGACTACGAGCAGTACTTC	CAAGGGDYEQYF
.	.	TRBJ2-7	TRBV20-1	TGCAGTGCTAGAGATCCAGAGCTTCCTGGGCAGTACTTC	CSARDPELPGQYF
.	.	TRBJ2-5	TRBV28	TGTGCCAGCGGAAGGAGGGTGGAGACCCAGTACTTC	CASGRRVETQYF
TRBD2	.	TRBJ2-7	TRBV7-9	TGTGCCAGCAGCCCCTCTAGCGGGGAATTGTACTTC	CASSPSSGELYF
TRBD1	.	TRBJ2-2	TRBV29-1	TGCAGCGTTACGAAGGACAGGGCGAACACCGGGGAGCTGTTTTTT	CSVTKDRANTGELFF
.	many	TRBJ1-2	TRBV28	TGTGCCAGCGCAGTTTCTTTAGCGGGGTCCCTTGGCTACACCTTC	CASAVSLAGSLGYTF
TRBD2	.	TRBJ2-2	TRBV3-1	TGTGCCAGCAGCCAGACACCTAGCGGGACTGGAAGGGAGCTGTTTTTT	CASSQTPSGTGRELFF
.	many	TRBJ2-7	TRBV5-1	TGCGCCAGCAGCGGTCTATACGAGCAGTACTTC	CASSGLYEQYF
.	few	TRBJ1-1	TRBV4-3	TGCGCCAGCAGCCCAAGTATTACCCCGAACACTGAAGCTTTCTTT	CASSPSITPNTEAFF
.	many	TRBJ1-1	TRBV18	TGTGCCAGCTCACCACCGGGGATACGCACTGAAGCTTTCTTT	CASSPPGIRTEAFF
.	.	TRBJ2-7	TRBV6-2/TRBV6-3	TGTGCCAGCAGTTACGATTCGCGGCCTCGCGAGCAGTACTTC	CASSYDSRPREQYF
TRBD1	many	TRBJ1-6	TRBV18	TGTGCCAGCTCCCCGGGGACAGCTAATTCACCCCTCCACTTT	CASSPGTANSPLHF
.	many	TRBJ1-1	TRBV7-9	TGTGCCAGCAGCTCCGGACGGCAAGTAAACACTGAAGCTTTCTTT	CASSSGRQVNTEAFF
.	many	TRBJ1-1	TRBV10-3	TGTGCCATCAGTGTACAGTCGAACACTGAAGCTTTCTTT	CAISVQSNTEAFF
.	few	TRBJ2-4	TRBV7-9	TGTGCCAGCAGCTTAGCGGGGAACCGGGCGTGGGACATTCAGTACTTC	CASSLAGNRAWDIQYF
TRBD1	.	TRBJ2-7	TRBV6-8	TGTGCCAGCAGCCTAACGGACAGGCCTTACTCCTACGAGCAGTACTTC	CASSLTDRPYSYEQYF
.	many	TRBJ1-5	TRBV13	TGTGCCAGCAGCTTCGGGACATTAGGTCAGCCCCAGCATTTT	CASSFGTLGQPQHF
.	few	TRBJ1-1	TRBV7-9	TGTGCCAGCAGCACCGACGGACTAACTGAAGCTTTCTTT	CASSTDGLTEAFF
.	many	TRBJ2-2	TRBV6-6	TGTGCCAGCAGCAAACACGGGGAGCTGTTTTTT	CASSKHGELFF
TRBD1	.	TRBJ2-6	TRBV29-1	TGCAGCGTTCAATCCGGGACAGGCAACTCTGGGGCCAACGTCCTGACTTTC	CSVQSGTGNSGANVLTF
.	many	TRBJ2-3	TRBV10-2	TGCGCCAGCAGTGACCTTCGACAGACAGATACGCAGTATTTT	CASSDLRQTDTQYF
.	many	TRBJ1-4	TRBV12-3/TRBV12-4	TGTGCCAGCAGTATATCCTACGAGGGTGAAAAACTGTTTTTT	CASSISYEGEKLFF
.	.	TRBJ2-1	TRBV7-9	TGTGCCAGCAGCACCCAGGGTCGTCAGGGGTCCTACAATGAGCAGTTCTTC	CASSTQGRQGSYNEQFF
.	many	TRBJ2-3	TRBV12-3/TRBV12-4	TGTGCCAGCAGTGATGGTATGCGCACGCAGTATTTT	CASSDGMRTQYF
TRBD1	.	TRBJ1-6	TRBV9	TGTGCCAGCAGCCCTACCGGGACAGGAGTCCAATCACCCCTCCACTTT	CASSPTGTGVQSPLHF
.	.	TRBJ2-7	TRBV13	TGTGCCAGCAGCCCAGGGGTCGCCTACGAGCAGTACTTC	CASSPGVAYEQYF
.	many	TRBJ2-2	TRBV3-1	TGTGCCAGCAGCCAAGGGGCCGGGGAGCTGTTTTTT	CASSQGAGELFF
.	many	TRBJ1-2	TRBV7-6	TGTGCCAGCAGCTTAGACGGTGGAACCTATGGCTACACCTTC	CASSLDGGTYGYTF
.	.	TRBJ2-3	TRBV6-6	TGTGCCAGCAGGGGAGGGGGAATAGATACGCAGTATTTT	CASRGGGIDTQYF
.	.	TRBJ1-3	TRBV7-7	TGTGCTAGCAGCCCCGGGCCGTTTTCTGGAAACTCCATATATTTT	CASSPGPFSGNSIYF